This record concerns one T cell receptor beta chain sequence. Antigen: not known. The assay covered 90,000 to 100,000 TCR templates per sample. Clones were sequenced by immunoSEQ multiplex PCR, and TCRdb holds only the in-frame ones, with some missing. Of 90,000 to 120,000 clones detected, 85% to 95% appear once; the ten largest clones hold roughly 0.64%. Germline-derived CDR1 and CDR2 are MNHNY and SVGAGI (reference sequence). This CDR3 has 15 residues. Trimming took off 6 bases at V and 2 bases at J, with 11 bases between the two ends. This entry belongs to a study of siplizumab effects on memory and regulatory T cells. Overall study findings and caveats: Many proliferating CD4+ or CD8+ clones remained unclassified. Roughly 75-96% of them could not be assigned either a naive or a memory phenotype. With siplizumab, mappable alloreactive CD4+ clones averaged roughly 64% Treg-derived, versus approximately 29% in controls. The apparent diversity of naive T cells exceeded that of memory cells, and naive T cells seemed to make a major contribution to the alloresponse.

The chain combines TRBV6-6 with TRBJ1-6, with D uncertain. Sample: Tregs sorted from blood. The source is a human donor in good health. The CDR3 loop reads CASRLQEAYNSPLHF. CDR3 DNA sequence: TGTGCCAGCAGACTTCAGGAGGCCTATAATTCACCCCTCCACTTT.